The clone carrying this T cell receptor beta chain was detected a few times. In this CDR3 the conserved last residue, phenylalanine or tryptophan, is missing, so a read error is likely. This specimen comes from a study of blood T cells in healthy people across ages. Then a second PCR, running about 6 to 11 cycles, was carried out with a sample-barcoded 5' primer and a J-beta primer mix. Each TCR beta cDNA got a 12-nucleotide random molecular identifier. Sequencing of every sample gave 2.5 million or more CDR3-containing paired-end reads. MiXCR, applied by TCRdb to the 5' RACE reads, yields one record per CDR3 protein. The sample carries fewer than 650,000 distinct CDR3 sequences, roughly a quarter recorded once. This sample was shared with a second study, whose subject was T cells of mothers and their children.

This clonotype was obtained from a boy younger than 10 in good health. The sample consisted of blood.

CDR3 nucleotide sequence: TGTGCCATCAGTGTAAGTGCCTCTGGGGCCAACGTCCTGACTTCC. Translation gives CAISVSASGANVLTS. This rearrangement joins TRBV10-3 to TRBJ2-6; D uncertain. CDR3 length: 15 amino acids. The V and J ends lost 4 bases and 0 bases respectively, with 7 bases between them. Germline V gene data show CDR1 as ENHRY and CDR2 as SYGVKD.